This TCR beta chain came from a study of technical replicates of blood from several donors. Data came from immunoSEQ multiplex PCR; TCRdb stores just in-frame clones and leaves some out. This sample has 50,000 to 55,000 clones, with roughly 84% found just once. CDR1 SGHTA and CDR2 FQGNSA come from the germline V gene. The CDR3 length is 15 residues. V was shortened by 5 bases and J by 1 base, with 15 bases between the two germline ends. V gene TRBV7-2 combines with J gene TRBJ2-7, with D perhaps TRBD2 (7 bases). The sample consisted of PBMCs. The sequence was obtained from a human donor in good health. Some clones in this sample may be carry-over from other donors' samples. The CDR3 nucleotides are TGTGCCAGCAGCCCAGGCGGGGGCCGATCCTACGAGCAGTACTTC. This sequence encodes CASSPGGGRSYEQYF.